One sample yielded the 21 T cell receptor beta chains listed below, sequenced in a study of blood T cell repertoires in COVID-19. Measured with immunoSEQ multiplex PCR; TCRdb has only the in-frame clones, and not every one. The data hold 280,000 or so clones, with less than 85% observed a single time. Sequencing was performed on PBMCs or T cells enriched from blood (not recorded which). Source of these receptors: a woman in her forties or fifties who had recovered from COVID-19.

V and J are TRBV27 and TRBJ1-2; maybe TRBD1 (6 bases). CDR3 length: 18 amino acids. The V gene's germline CDR1 is MNHEY and CDR2 SMNVEV (reference sequence). V was shortened by 6 bases and J by 2 bases, with 25 bases between the two germline ends. The CDR3 spells CASSPLPFNPGANYGYTF. CDR3 nucleotides: TGTGCCAGCAGCCCTCTCCCCTTCAACCCAGGGGCGAACTATGGCTACACCTTC.

The chain has TRBV20-1 and TRBJ1-5, with unresolved D. Germline values: CDR1 DFQATT, CDR2 SNEGSKA (reference sequence). The ends were cut back, 6 bases at V and 0 bases at J, with 15 bases in the middle. This CDR3 has 15 residues. CDR3 sequence (DNA): TGCAGTGCCAGTGGGAGGCAAGATAGCAATCAGCCCCAGCATTTT. It yields the protein CSASGRQDSNQPQHF.

The gene calls are TRBV7-2 and TRBJ1-3; D unresolved. V was trimmed by 4 bases and J by 4 bases, leaving 11 bases between them. Looked up from germline, CDR1 is SGHTA and CDR2 is FQGNSA. The CDR3 is 14 residues long. The CDR3 DNA reads as TGTGCCAGCAGCTCTGGGCCACACGGAAACACCATATATTTT. Encoded protein: CASSSGPHGNTIYF.

This clone was observed a handful of times. The chain couples TRBV15 to TRBJ2-5; possible D gene TRBD1, 6 bases. The V end was cut by 2 bases, the J end by 2 bases, with 12 bases between. In germline, CDR1 is LNHNV, CDR2 YYDKDF (reference sequence). The CDR3 has 15 residues. The CDR3 reads CATSRRTVGQETQYF. The DNA of the CDR3 is TGTGCCACCAGCAGACGGACAGTGGGACAAGAGACCCAGTACTTC.

The CDR3 DNA reads as TGTGCCAGCAGCGTAGACGACAGGAGGATAAATTCACCCCTCCACTTT. It codes for CASSVDDRRINSPLHF. The chain uses TRBV9 and TRBJ1-6; tentative D call: TRBD1 (6 bases). V was trimmed by 0 bases and J by 7 bases, leaving 14 bases between them. Germline V gene sequence: CDR1 SGDLS, CDR2 YYNGEE. The CDR3 has 16 amino acids.

CDR3 sequence reads: CAISERAGSVAEAFF. CDR3 in DNA: TGTGCCATCAGTGAGCGGGCGGGGTCTGTTGCCGAAGCTTTCTTT. The gene calls are TRBV10-3 and TRBJ1-1; no firm D call. The CDR3 sequence is 15 residues long. V lost 2 bases, J lost 8 bases, and 18 bases lay in between. From germline, CDR1 is ENHRY and CDR2 SYGVKD.

The chain is built from TRBV30 and TRBJ1-5, with 7 positions matching TRBD1. CDR3 size: 14 residues. The germline V gene has CDR1 GTSNPN and CDR2 SVGIG (reference sequence). Trimming at V came to 2 bases and at J to 4 bases, leaving 5 bases not matched to a gene. The CDR3 region has the DNA TGTGCCTGGAGTTGGGGGACAGCGAATCAGCCCCAGCATTTT. Amino acid sequence: CAWSWGTANQPQHF.

This clone came up once. The rearrangement joins TRBV12-5 to TRBJ1-4; D might be TRBD1 (5 bases). The V end lost 5 bases, the J end lost 6 bases, and 13 bases lay between the germline ends. Germline CDR1 and CDR2: LGHNT and FRNRAP. This CDR3 is built from 14 residues. The CDR3 DNA reads TGTGCTAGTGGTGCGACAGACCACGATGAAAAACTGTTTTTT. Its protein product is CASGATDHDEKLFF.

The CDR3 DNA is TGTGCCAGCAGTGAATACGGGGGACCATTCACAGATACGCAGTATTTT. Translation gives CASSEYGGPFTDTQYF. The chain carries TRBV6-1 and TRBJ2-3, with D perhaps matching TRBD2 (6 bases). Trimming removed 2 bases from V and 2 bases from J, with 14 bases in between. The CDR3 runs 16 residues. Germline V gives CDR1 MNHNS, CDR2 SASEGT.

The CDR3 nucleotides are TGTGCCAGCAGCCCAGGGACTGCTTATGGCTACACCTTC. This sequence encodes CASSPGTAYGYTF. The rearrangement uses TRBV7-9 and TRBJ1-2, with D maybe TRBD1 (5 bases). Germline CDR1 is SEHNR and CDR2 is FQNEAQ (reference sequence). The CDR3 runs to 13 residues. The ends were cut back, 5 bases at V and 5 bases at J, with 12 bases in the middle.

The J gene is TRBJ2-7, the V gene TRBV24-1, with 10 bases lining up with TRBD1. The V gene end was trimmed by 3 bases and the J gene end by 4 bases; junction bases not matched to a gene: 5. The V gene's germline CDR1 is KGHDR and CDR2 SFDVKD. This CDR3 is 15 amino acids long. CDR3 DNA: TGTGCCACCAGTGATCCCGGGACAGGGGTTTACGAGCAGTACTTC. Protein product: CATSDPGTGVYEQYF.

The rearrangement links TRBV19 to TRBJ1-2; D might be TRBD1 (6 bases). This CDR3 spans 17 amino acids. The germline V gene has CDR1 LNHDA and CDR2 SQIVND (reference sequence). V was trimmed by 8 bases and J by 4 bases, leaving 26 bases between them. The DNA for the CDR3 is TGTGCCAGTTCTAATACCCGGAAAGGGGGGGTCGGCTATGGCTACACCTTC. This sequence encodes CASSNTRKGGVGYGYTF.

This clone came up a few times. V usage is TRBV9 and J usage is TRBJ1-4, with 8 bases matching TRBD1. The CDR3 extends over 15 amino acids. CDR1 and CDR2 (germline): SGDLS, YYNGEE. V was clipped by 3 bases and J by 5 bases; unmatched bases: 6. The CDR3 DNA follows: TGTGCCAGCAGCGGCCGGGACAGGACGAATGAAAAACTGTTTTTT. Its translation: CASSGRDRTNEKLFF.

V is TRBV27 and J is TRBJ2-7; 9 bases align to TRBD1. The CDR3 sequence is 12 residues long. The V gene end was trimmed by 5 bases and the J gene end by 6 bases; junction bases not matched to a gene: 2. CDR1 and CDR2 (germline): MNHEY, SMNVEV (reference sequence). The chain's CDR3 is CASSTGGGEQYF. The CDR3 bases are TGTGCCAGCAGTACAGGGGGCGGCGAGCAGTACTTC.

The chain uses TRBV29-1 and TRBJ2-4; 9 nucleotides agree with TRBD1. The CDR3 loop spans 14 amino acids. Germline values: CDR1 SQVTM, CDR2 ANQGSEA. Trimming at V came to 7 bases and at J to 3 bases, leaving 7 bases not matched to a gene. This CDR3 is CSALPGQGKNIQYF. The DNA of the CDR3 is TGCAGCGCCCTACCGGGACAGGGCAAAAACATTCAGTACTTC.

The rearrangement joins TRBV5-1 to TRBJ1-1, with D perhaps matching TRBD1 (6 bases). V lost 2 bases and J lost 0, with 29 bases in between. The CDR3 runs to 21 residues. Germline CDR1 and CDR2: SGHRS and YFSETQ. Here the CDR3 DNA reads TGCGCCAGCAGCTTAACACAGGGAATGCTTGGAAGGGCTTTTTTGAACACTGAAGCTTTCTTT. Translation: CASSLTQGMLGRAFLNTEAFF.

V gene TRBV18 combines with J gene TRBJ1-5; D gene unclear. Between the trimmed V and J ends, which lost 2 bases and 0 bases, there was a span of 11 bases. CDR1 is KGHSH, CDR2 LQKENI, per germline. The CDR3 sequence is 16 residues long. The CDR3 sequence: CASSPASRSSNQPQHF. The CDR3 DNA is TGTGCCAGCTCACCAGCGTCACGGAGTAGCAATCAGCCCCAGCATTTT.

With regard to this clone: Other DNA sequences from this sample encode an identical CDR3 as well. The chain has TRBV13 and TRBJ1-6, with a tentative D call TRBD1 (5 bases). The CDR3 runs to 15 residues. CDR1 is PRHDT, CDR2 FYEKMQ, per germline (reference sequence). Between the trimmed V and J ends, which lost 0 bases and 10 bases, there was a span of 13 bases. CDR3 nucleotide sequence: TGTGCCAGCAGCTTAGGCGGGGGAAGGCGGTCACCCCTCCACTTT. It specifies CASSLGGGRRSPLHF.

V usage is TRBV24-1 and J usage is TRBJ2-2; 7 bases agree with TRBD2. The V segment lost 5 bases and the J segment 6 bases; nucleotides outside the gene matches: 2. Looked up from germline, CDR1 is KGHDR and CDR2 is SFDVKD. The CDR3 loop spans 13 amino acids. Here the CDR3 reads CATSGGGAGELFF. As DNA, the CDR3 is TGTGCCACCAGTGGGGGGGGAGCCGGGGAGCTGTTTTTT.

In its sample, this clone was seen once. This chain links TRBV18 with TRBJ2-4, with a possible D match to TRBD2 (5 bases). The V gene lost 2 bases and the J gene lost 2 bases, with 10 bases spanning the gap. This CDR3 spans 15 amino acids. Germline CDR1 and CDR2: KGHSH and LQKENI. In nucleotides, the CDR3 is TGTGCCAGCTCACCAGCGGGTCTGACCAAAAACATTCAGTACTTC. The encoded protein is CASSPAGLTKNIQYF. The whole variable domain, filled in from reference TRBV18 and TRBJ2-4, reads NAGVMQNPRHLVRRRGQEARLRCSPMKGHSHVYWYRQLPEEGLKFMVYLQKENIIDESGMPKERFSAEFPKEGPSILRIQQVVRGDSAAYFCASSPAGLTKNIQYFGAGTRLSVL.

The chain is built from TRBV19 and TRBJ1-4; tentatively, D is TRBD1 (6 bases). Trimming cost V 6 bases and J 5 bases, with 19 bases left between them. Germline-derived CDR1 and CDR2 are LNHDA and SQIVND (reference sequence). This CDR3 is 16 amino acids long. CDR3: CASSNLDRSRNEKLFF. The CDR3 DNA reads as TGTGCCAGTAGCAACCTTGACAGGAGCCGAAATGAAAAACTGTTTTTT.